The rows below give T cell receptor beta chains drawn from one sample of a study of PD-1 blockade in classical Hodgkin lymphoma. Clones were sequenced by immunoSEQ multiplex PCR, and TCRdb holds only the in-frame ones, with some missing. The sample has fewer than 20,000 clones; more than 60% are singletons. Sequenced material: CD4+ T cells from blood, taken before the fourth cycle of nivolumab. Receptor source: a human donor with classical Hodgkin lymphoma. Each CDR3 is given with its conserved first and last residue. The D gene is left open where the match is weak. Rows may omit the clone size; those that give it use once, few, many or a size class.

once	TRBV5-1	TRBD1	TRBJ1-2	TGCGCCAGCAGCTTGGCCACAGGGGAGGTCTATGGCTACACCTTC	CASSLATGEVYGYTF
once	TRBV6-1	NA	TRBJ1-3	TGTGCCAGCAGGGGGGACTCTGGAAACACCATATATTTT	CASRGDSGNTIYF
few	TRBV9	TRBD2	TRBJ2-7	TGTGCCAGCAGCGTACAAAGCGGGAGGAACCTCTACGAGCAGTACTTC	CASSVQSGRNLYEQYF
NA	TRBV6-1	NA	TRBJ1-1	TGTGCCAGCAGAGCGGAGGGGGGAATCACTGAAGCTTTCTTT	CASRAEGGITEAFF
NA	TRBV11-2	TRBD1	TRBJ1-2	TGTGCCAGCAGCGGGACAGTCTATGGCTACACCTTC	CASSGTVYGYTF
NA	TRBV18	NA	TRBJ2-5	TGTGCCAGCTCACCTGGACGCGAAGAGACCCAGTACTTC	CASSPGREETQYF
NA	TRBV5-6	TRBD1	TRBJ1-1	TGTGCCAGCAGCTTGAGGTCGACCGGGACAGGGGTAACTGAAGCTTTCTTT	CASSLRSTGTGVTEAFF
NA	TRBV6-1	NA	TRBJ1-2	TGTGCCAGCAGTACTCCCGGAGTCTTCTGGGGCTACACCTTC	CASSTPGVFWGYTF
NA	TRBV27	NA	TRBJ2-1	TGTGCCAGCAGTAGATTAAATGGACTGGAGCAGTTCTTC	CASSRLNGLEQFF
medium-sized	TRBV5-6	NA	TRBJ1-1	TGTGCCAGCAGCTTACGGACAATCATTATGACTGAAGCTTTCTTT	CASSLRTIIMTEAFF
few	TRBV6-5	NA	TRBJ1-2	TGTGCCAGCAGTTACTCTTCCGGGAACTATGGCTACACCTTC	CASSYSSGNYGYTF
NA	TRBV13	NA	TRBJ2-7	TGTGCCAGCAGCCCCGCGGAAGTGCGGAGCTCCTACGAGCAGTACTTC	CASSPAEVRSSYEQYF
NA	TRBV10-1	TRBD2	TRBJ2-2	TGCGCCAGCAGCGCCCTGGGGACTAGCGGCGTGGGGGAGCTGTTTTTT	CASSALGTSGVGELFF
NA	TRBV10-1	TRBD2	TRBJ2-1	TGCGCCAGCAGTGACACTAGCGGGAAGACGAATGAGCAGTTCTTC	CASSDTSGKTNEQFF
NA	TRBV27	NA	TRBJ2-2	TGTGCCAGCAGCCCGACCCCCGCAGCTATCACGAACACCGGGGAGCTGTTTTTT	CASSPTPAAITNTGELFF
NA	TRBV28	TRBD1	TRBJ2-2	TGTGCCAGCCTGACAGGGACGAACACCGGGGAGCTGTTTTTT	CASLTGTNTGELFF
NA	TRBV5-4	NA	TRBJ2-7	TGTGCCAGCAGCCCGGGACTGGCCTACGAGCAGTACTTC	CASSPGLAYEQYF
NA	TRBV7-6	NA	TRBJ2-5	TGTGCCAGCAGCTTAGGTACTAGCAGTTGGGAGACCCAGTACTTC	CASSLGTSSWETQYF
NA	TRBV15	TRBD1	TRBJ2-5	TGTGCCACCAGCAGGGGAACAGGGGCTCGGGAGACCCAGTACTTC	CATSRGTGARETQYF
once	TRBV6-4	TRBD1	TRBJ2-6	TGTGCCAGCAGTGCCCACGAGACAGGGGGCTCCGCTGGGGCCAACGTCCTGACTTTC	CASSAHETGGSAGANVLTF
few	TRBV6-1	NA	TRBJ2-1	TGTGCCAGCAGTGAAGTTCGGGGTATAGGCCTAGGTGAGCAGTTCTTC	CASSEVRGIGLGEQFF
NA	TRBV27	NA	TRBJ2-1	TGTGCCAGCAGTTTAGGAAGGTTTCTGTGGGGAGACAATGAGCAGTTCTTC	CASSLGRFLWGDNEQFF
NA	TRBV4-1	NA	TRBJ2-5	TGCGCCAGCAGCAACCGGGACCCTGGGGAGACCCAGTACTTC	CASSNRDPGETQYF
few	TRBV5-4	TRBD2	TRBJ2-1	TGTGCCAGCAGCTTGGGTGGGACTAGCGGGAGAATGTGGAATGAGCAGTTCTTC	CASSLGGTSGRMWNEQFF
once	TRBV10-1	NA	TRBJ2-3	TGCGCCAGCAGACCAGGGCGGGGATCCACAGATACGCAGTATTTT	CASRPGRGSTDTQYF
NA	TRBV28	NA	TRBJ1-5	TGTGCCAGCAGGGGGGTCGGGGTTGGCAATCAGCCCCAGCATTTT	CASRGVGVGNQPQHF
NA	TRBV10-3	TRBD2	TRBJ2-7	TGTGCCATCGGGACTAGCGGGACCTACGAGCAGTACTTC	CAIGTSGTYEQYF
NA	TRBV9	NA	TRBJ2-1	TGTGCCAGCACCGAGGGGTCGGAGAATGGGCAGTTCTTC	CASTEGSENGQFF
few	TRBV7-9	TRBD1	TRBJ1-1	TGTGCCAGCAGCTTGACACAGGGGTATGAAGCTTTCTTT	CASSLTQGYEAFF
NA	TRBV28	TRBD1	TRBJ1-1	TGTGCCAGCAGTCCTCGACAGGGGAGGGTCTTTGGGTCGGGCACTGAAGCTTTCTTT	CASSPRQGRVFGSGTEAFF
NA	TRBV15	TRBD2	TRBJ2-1	TGTGCCACACGCTACCGGGAGGGCCGCAATGAGCAGTTCTTC	CATRYREGRNEQFF
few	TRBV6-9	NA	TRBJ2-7	TGTGCCAGCCGGGGGCTTGGCGAGCAGTACTTC	CASRGLGEQYF
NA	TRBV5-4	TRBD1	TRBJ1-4	TGTGCCAGCAGACACCACCGGGACAGGGGAAATGAAAAACTGTTTTTT	CASRHHRDRGNEKLFF
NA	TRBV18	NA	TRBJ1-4	TGTGCCAGCTCACTAACAAGAGGGCCGGGTGATGAAAAACTGTTTTTT	CASSLTRGPGDEKLFF
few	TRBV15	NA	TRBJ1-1	TGTGCCACCAGCAGAGGTGACACTTTGAACACTGAAGCTTTCTTT	CATSRGDTLNTEAFF
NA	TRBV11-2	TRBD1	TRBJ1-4	TGTGCCAGCAGCCACGGACAGGCCGATAATGAAAAACTGTTTTTT	CASSHGQADNEKLFF
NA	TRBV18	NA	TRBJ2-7	TGTGCCAGCTCAACTTATTCCGAGATGGAGCAGTACTTC	CASSTYSEMEQYF